These 9 T cell receptor beta chains were sequenced from one sample in a study of human T cells and chemical hapten exposure (TCRdb year 2021). The time point label, as the study defines it: healthy volunteer bleed at 6 weeks. Total RNA was extracted from unfractionated whole blood that had been collected in Tempus Blood RNA tubes. Library construction relied on RACE. Sequenced using a NextSeq 500. In-frame beta chains were kept once TCRdb had trimmed the public reads at Q25 with fastp and called clones with MiXCR. Entries are consolidated by CDR3 protein sequence, retaining the most common genes and DNA. For this sample the table gives 70,000 to 85,000 distinct CDR3 sequences, of which about 9% were detected only once. The ten most abundant clones make up 1.5% of the sample. Sequenced input: whole blood. These receptors all stem from a male donor in good health. Some clones in this sample may be carry-over from other donors' samples.

This clonotype was detected a few times. The chain is built from TRBV12-3 or TRBV12-4 and TRBJ1-1, with D possibly being TRBD1 (5 bases). Trimming removed 5 bases at V and 9 bases at J, with 13 bases between. The length of the CDR3 is 12 residues. Here the CDR3 DNA reads TGTGCCAGCAGTCCACCGGCAGGGCAAGCTTTCTTT. It encodes CASSPPAGQAFF.

This clonotype has a count of ten or more. The V call is TRBV14, the J call TRBJ1-2; tentative D call: TRBD1 (5 bases). CDR1 is SGHDN, CDR2 FVKESK, per germline. The CDR3 totals 15 residues. The V and J ends lost 0 bases and 2 bases respectively, with 10 bases between them. The CDR3 DNA sequence: TGTGCCAGCAGCCAAGATGAGGGGCCAAACTATGGCTACACCTTC. Translating it yields CASSQDEGPNYGYTF.

Ten or more counts support this clonotype. CDR3 DNA sequence: TGCAGCGTTGAAGGCAGGGGCCTGCACGAGCAGTACTTC. This translates into CSVEGRGLHEQYF. This chain links TRBV29-1 with TRBJ2-7, with D possibly TRBD1 on 6 matching bases. This CDR3 region has 13 residues. The ends were cut back, 1 base at V and 5 bases at J, with 12 bases in the middle. Germline V CDR1 and CDR2: SQVTM, ANQGSEA.

This clonotype showed up just a few times. The DNA for the CDR3 is TGTGCCAGCAGCTCCACAGGGGGCAGTACTGAAGCTTTCTTT. Translated: CASSSTGGSTEAFF. The gene calls are TRBV7-2 and TRBJ1-1; the match to TRBD1 covers 9 bases. The CDR3 runs to 14 residues. Germline V gene sequence: CDR1 SGHTA, CDR2 FQGNSA. V shed 4 bases, J shed 5 bases, and the junction held 5 bases outside the gene matches.

The chain links TRBV6-1 to TRBJ2-7; 7 bases align to TRBD1. The CDR3 consists of 12 residues. CDR1 is MNHNS and CDR2 is SASEGT in the germline V gene. Unmatched junction bases numbered 5, after V lost 6 bases and J lost 6 bases. The DNA for the CDR3 is TGTGCCAGCAGCGGGACAGTAGGCGAGCAGTACTTC. Translating gives CASSGTVGEQYF.

The CDR3 bases are TGCGCCAGCAGCAGAGGGACTAGCGGGACTGATACGCAGTATTTT. The encoded protein is CASSRGTSGTDTQYF. The chain uses TRBV5-1 and TRBJ2-3, with 13 nucleotides matching TRBD2. V shed 4 bases, J shed 6 bases, and the junction held 5 bases outside the gene matches. The germline V gene has CDR1 SGHRS and CDR2 YFSETQ. The CDR3 spans 15 residues.

In this sample, this clonotype turned up a few times. The chain joins TRBV6-1 to TRBJ2-1, with 13 bases lining up with TRBD2. The V gene's germline CDR1 is MNHNS and CDR2 SASEGT. Trimming took 1 base from V and 5 from J; bases not matched to a gene: 2. The CDR3 totals 16 residues. The CDR3 bases are TGTGCCAGCAGTGAAGAAGGACTAGCGGGAGACAATGAGCAGTTCTTC. As protein: CASSEEGLAGDNEQFF.

The chain joins TRBV12-3 or TRBV12-4 to TRBJ1-1, with 8 bases lining up with TRBD1. The CDR3 runs to 14 residues. The ends lost 1 base at V and 5 bases at J; junction bases unmatched: 3. CDR3 amino acids: CASSLGTGGTEAFF. CDR3 nucleotide sequence: TGTGCCAGCAGTTTAGGTACAGGGGGAACTGAAGCTTTCTTT.

This clonotype was picked up many times. This chain links TRBV3-1 with TRBJ2-5, with TRBD1 matching 10 bases. The germline CDR1 and CDR2 sequences are LGHDT and YNNKEL (reference sequence). V was pared by 4 bases and J by 2 bases, with 7 bases of the junction left unmatched. The CDR3 covers 16 residues. The CDR3 coding sequence is TGTGCCAGCAGCCCGTACCGACAGGGGGCTCAAGAGACCCAGTACTTC. Translating it yields CASSPYRQGAQETQYF.